This entry features one T cell receptor (beta chain) sequence. The data derive from a study of blood T cell repertoires in COVID-19. Whole-study context: Samples came from the United States, Italy and Spain, spanning acute and convalescent COVID-19.

The V gene's germline CDR1 is SEHNR and CDR2 FQNEAQ (reference sequence). The CDR3 has 15 amino acids. Trimming took off 2 bases at V and 4 bases at J, with 14 bases between the two ends. In the authors' workflow: Using reference gene primer amplification, nucleated cell counts were estimated. Libraries were prepared by immunoSEQ multiplex PCR; TCRdb keeps only in-frame clonotypes and omits some of them. Clonal size and the V and J genes are those of that table, whereas D and trimming came from the DNA. The table records just over 300,000 clones, around 90% of them present only once. Sequencing was carried out using peripheral blood. This TCR was recovered from a man aged 18 to 30 with active or convalescent COVID-19. The chain links TRBV7-9 to TRBJ1-2; D is perhaps TRBD1 (6 bases). CDR3 DNA sequence: TGTGCCAGCAGCTTATCTCCGACAGGAGCCTATGGCTACACCTTC. As protein: CASSLSPTGAYGYTF.